This T cell receptor (beta chain) was sequenced in a study of Tregs in tolerant kidney transplant recipients. Study observations and caveats: Validation in larger populations is needed because few patients were studied.

Thawed PBMCs were FACS-sorted into unstimulated CD4+CD25+CD127- regulatory T cells, CD4+CD25- non-regulatory cells, CD4 and CD8 cells. Notes on this clone: Its matching antigen is unknown.

Germline V lookup: CDR1 SNHLY, CDR2 FYNNEI. V shed 9 bases and J shed 0 bases, with 18 bases lying between them. There are 15 residues in the CDR3. Measured with immunoSEQ multiplex PCR; TCRdb has only the in-frame clones, and not every one. The table shows about 240,000 clones, with about 86% occurring only once. This receptor was taken from a human donor in good health. This chain connects TRBV2 to TRBJ2-7, with D uncertain. Input material: CD4+ T cells from blood. The DNA of the CDR3 is TGTGCCAGTCTCCCGGCGTGGGTAGGCTCCTACGAGCAGTACTTC. Translation gives CASLPAWVGSYEQYF.